This entry lists 18 T cell receptor beta chains sequenced from one sample in a study of T cell changes during pregnancy in multiple sclerosis. Measured with immunoSEQ multiplex PCR; TCRdb has only the in-frame clones, and not every one. The data show tens of thousands of clones, with 91% seen just once and roughly 2% held by the top ten. The source was peripheral blood, collected in the first trimester of pregnancy. The origin of the receptors is a female donor with multiple sclerosis, enrolled in a pregnancy study.

This clone was picked up one time. The chain links TRBV5-1 to TRBJ2-1, with 9 nucleotides matching TRBD2. The V gene's germline CDR1 is SGHRS and CDR2 YFSETQ. The V segment lost 4 bases and the J segment 4 bases; nucleotides outside the gene matches: 6. The CDR3 covers 15 residues. The CDR3 DNA reads TGCGCCAGCAGCGCACGACTAGCGGCATACAATGAGCAGTTCTTC. Protein sequence: CASSARLAAYNEQFF. Filled out from reference TRBV5-1 and TRBJ2-1, the complete variable domain reads KAGVTQTPRYLIKTRGQQVTLSCSPISGHRSVSWYQQTPGQGLQFLFEYFSETQRNKGNFPGRFSGRQFSNSRSEMNVSTLELGDSALYLCASSARLAAYNEQFFGPGTRLTVL.

The rearrangement joins TRBV5-4 to TRBJ2-5, with 11 bases identical to TRBD1. The CDR3 runs to 16 residues. V lost 5 bases to trimming and J lost 4 bases; unmatched junction nucleotides: 10. Per germline, CDR1 SGHNT and CDR2 YYREEE (reference sequence). Written as DNA, the CDR3 is TGTGCCAGCAGTCCGGACAGGGGGCGCGGAGGAGAGACCCAGTACTTC. As protein: CASSPDRGRGGETQYF.

The J gene is TRBJ1-1, the V gene TRBV19; no clear D gene. The CDR3 covers 14 residues. Looked up from germline, CDR1 is LNHDA and CDR2 is SQIVND (reference sequence). Trimming cost V 4 bases and J 8 bases, with 17 bases left between them. The CDR3 sequence is CASSNEPRPPEAFF. The CDR3 DNA reads as TGTGCCAGTAGTAACGAGCCGAGGCCCCCCGAAGCTTTCTTT. The full variable domain, in which reference TRBV19 and TRBJ1-1 provide the parts outside the CDR3, is DGGITQSPKYLFRKEGQNVTLSCEQNLNHDAMYWYRQDPGQGLRLIYYSQIVNDFQKGDIAEGYSVSREKKESFPLTVTSAQKNPTAFYLCASSNEPRPPEAFFGQGTRLTVV.

This clone was recorded a few times. The V and J genes are TRBV5-8 and TRBJ2-1; possible D gene TRBD1, 6 bases. Germline V gives CDR1 SGHTS, CDR2 YDEGEE. V was cut by 1 base and J by 6 bases, with 14 bases left in between. This CDR3 has 15 residues. For the CDR3, the DNA is TGTGCCAGCAGCTTGAGGGCAGGGGTTTTCAATGAGCAGTTCTTC. Translating it yields CASSLRAGVFNEQFF.

The rearrangement links TRBV20-1 to TRBJ2-3; no definite D call. The CDR3 consists of 11 residues. Germline values: CDR1 DFQATT, CDR2 SNEGSKA (reference sequence). Trimming removed 3 bases at V and 7 bases at J, with 8 bases between. The chain's CDR3 is CSASHSNTQYF. CDR3 DNA: TGCAGTGCTAGCCATTCCAATACGCAGTATTTT.

This chain links TRBV9 with TRBJ1-2, with 7 positions matching TRBD1. J was trimmed by 7 bases and V by 4 bases; bases with no gene match: 4. CDR3 size: 12 residues. Germline CDR1 reads SGDLS; CDR2 reads YYNGEE. The CDR3: CASSPSGGGYTF. The CDR3, as DNA: TGTGCCAGCAGCCCATCAGGGGGTGGCTACACCTTC.

The rearrangement uses TRBV7-2 and TRBJ2-7, with 11 bases fitting TRBD1. V dropped 5 bases and J dropped 4; count of bases not matched to a gene: 7. The CDR3 sequence is 15 residues long. CDR1 is SGHTA and CDR2 is FQGNSA in the germline V gene. CDR3 sequence (DNA): TGTGCCAGCAGCCCCTGGACAGGGGGCGGGTACGAGCAGTACTTC. It is translated as CASSPWTGGGYEQYF.

The gene calls are TRBV9 and TRBJ1-1; TRBD1 aligns across 8 bases. The CDR3 sequence is 13 residues long. V shed 3 bases and J 7 bases; nucleotides not matched to a gene: 5. The germline V gene encodes CDR1 SGDLS and CDR2 YYNGEE. CDR3 residues: CASSAGQGGEAFF. The CDR3 DNA sequence: TGTGCCAGCAGCGCAGGACAGGGCGGTGAAGCTTTCTTT.

This clone occurred once. The chain carries TRBV5-6 and TRBJ2-5; TRBD2 might be the D (6 bases). V dropped 4 bases and J dropped 3 bases, with 16 bases sitting between them. This CDR3 region has 15 residues. Per the germline V gene, CDR1 is SGHDT and CDR2 is YYEEEE. CDR3 coding DNA: TGTGCCAGCAGCCCCGGCCCCGGACTAAAAGAGACCCAGTACTTC. This codes for CASSPGPGLKETQYF.

CDR3 coding DNA: TGCGCCAGCAGCGGACCGCCGACTAGCGCCGTCGGGGATACGCAGTATTTT. Translated: CASSGPPTSAVGDTQYF. This chain connects TRBV5-1 to TRBJ2-3, with 8 bases lining up with TRBD2. Germline CDR1 SGHRS, CDR2 YFSETQ. The V gene end was trimmed by 4 bases and the J gene end by 6 bases; junction bases not matched to a gene: 16. The CDR3 is 17 amino acids.

The chain uses TRBV5-3 and TRBJ2-7; the D gene is possibly TRBD1 (6 bases). TRBV5-3 is reported as an ORF; its role is uncertain. The CDR3 loop spans 14 amino acids. Deletions cut 1 base from V and 3 bases from J, with 11 bases between. CDR3 bases: TGTGCCAGAAGCTTGCTAGGACAGAACTACGAGCAGTACTTC. It codes for CARSLLGQNYEQYF.

The sample holds a few counts of this clone. This chain uses TRBV5-4 with TRBJ1-1; a weak D match, TRBD1 (5 bases). Germline loops: CDR1 SGHNT, CDR2 YYREEE (reference sequence). V dropped 1 base and J dropped 2 bases, with 21 bases sitting between them. This CDR3 spans 18 amino acids. As DNA, the CDR3 is TGTGCCAGCAGCTTGATTACCTGGGCGGGGCACGTTAACACTGAAGCTTTCTTT. It translates to CASSLITWAGHVNTEAFF.

This clone is a singleton in its sample. This chain uses TRBV11-2 with TRBJ2-1; D is undetermined. The CDR3 is made up of 12 amino acids. In germline, CDR1 is SGHAT, CDR2 FQNNGV. V lost 1 base and J 13 bases, leaving 11 bases between the germline ends. CDR3 sequence reads: CASSLGGSPQFF. The CDR3 nucleotides read TGTGCCAGCAGCTTAGGTGGCTCTCCCCAGTTCTTC.

V and J are TRBV5-6 and TRBJ1-4, with D tentatively TRBD1 (5 bases). V dropped 1 base and J dropped 5 bases, with 12 bases sitting between them. This CDR3 is built from 15 residues. In germline, CDR1 is SGHDT, CDR2 YYEEEE. For the CDR3, the DNA is TGTGCCAGCAGCTTGAGGAGGGGCGGAAATGAAAAACTGTTTTTT. Its protein product is CASSLRRGGNEKLFF.

This clone was recorded once. V gene TRBV5-1 combines with J gene TRBJ1-1, with no clear D. Trimming left V 4 bases short and J 1 base short, with 11 bases between. Germline CDR1 is SGHRS and CDR2 is YFSETQ. The CDR3 length is 14 residues. CDR3: CASSERGANTEAFF. The CDR3 bases are TGCGCCAGCAGCGAACGCGGAGCGAACACTGAAGCTTTCTTT.

J is TRBJ1-4 and V is TRBV30; 8 bases map to TRBD1. This CDR3 has 14 amino acids. Germline V lookup: CDR1 GTSNPN, CDR2 SVGIG (reference sequence). Germline trimming cut 8 bases from V and 3 bases from J; bases unmatched to any gene: 8. The CDR3 is CAIGQGRANEKLFF. CDR3 coding DNA: TGTGCCATCGGACAGGGTAGGGCTAATGAAAAACTGTTTTTT.

The rearrangement uses TRBV18 and TRBJ2-1, with D perhaps matching TRBD2 (6 bases). With 3 bases removed from V and 0 bases from J, the gap between germline ends came to 15 bases. The CDR3 is made up of 17 amino acids. Germline V gives CDR1 KGHSH, CDR2 LQKENI. As DNA, the CDR3 is TGTGCCAGCTCACCCCTAGCCGGGGGAGACTCCTACAATGAGCAGTTCTTC. This gives the protein CASSPLAGGDSYNEQFF.

The chain couples TRBV9 to TRBJ1-1, with D uncertain. V was trimmed by 0 bases and J by 10 bases, leaving 10 bases between them. Per germline, CDR1 SGDLS and CDR2 YYNGEE. The CDR3 runs 12 residues. CDR3 sequence: CASSVDRESAFF. The CDR3 region has the DNA TGTGCCAGCAGCGTAGACCGAGAGTCAGCTTTCTTT. Full variable domain (remainder filled in from reference TRBV9 and TRBJ1-1): DSGVTQTPKHLITATGQRVTLRCSPRSGDLSVYWYQQSLDQGLQFLIQYYNGEERAKGNILERFSAQQFPDLHSELNLSSLELGDSALYFCASSVDRESAFFGQGTRLTVV.